The sequence of this TCR beta chain was determined in a study of blood T cell repertoires in COVID-19. This CDR3 contains 14 residues. CDR1 is LNHDA and CDR2 is SQIVND in the germline V gene (reference sequence). Trimming took 8 bases from V and 4 from J; bases not matched to a gene: 4. The assay was immunoSEQ multiplex PCR, and TCRdb's table has in-frame clones only and misses some. The top ten hold over 4% of the sample, which has some 47,000 clones, about 91% seen once. This clonotype was obtained from a man in his 60s with active COVID-19. The chain combines TRBV19 with TRBJ2-1, with TRBD2 matching 11 bases. The sequencing input was peripheral blood. DNA for the CDR3: TGTGCCAGTGCCTTAGCGGGAGGGTACAATGAGCAGTTCTTC. Translating gives CASALAGGYNEQFF.